Below, 12 T cell receptor beta chains from the same sample are listed, as sequenced in a study of T cell responses to AZD1222 COVID-19 vaccine. TCRdb keeps only in-frame clones here, not all; method: immunoSEQ multiplex PCR. The repertoire has 95,000 to 150,000 clones, about nine tenths of them found once; the top ten carry 14%. The material sequenced was peripheral blood, taken on day 0 of AZD1222 vaccination. The receptors originated from an adult in good health.

The sample holds one count of this clone. The rearrangement uses TRBV3-1 (or the pseudogene TRBV3-2) and TRBJ1-1; D uncertain. The CDR3 extends over 12 amino acids. The V gene lost 6 bases and the J gene lost 3 bases, with 8 bases spanning the gap. The V gene's germline CDR1 is LGHDT and CDR2 YNNKEL (reference sequence). In DNA form, the CDR3 reads TGTGCCAGCAGTGCGCGGGACACTGAAGCTTTCTTT. The encoded protein is CASSARDTEAFF.

This chain links TRBV28 with TRBJ1-2; maybe TRBD1 (6 bases). The CDR3 extends over 14 amino acids. Looked up from germline, CDR1 is MDHEN and CDR2 is SYDVKM. V was clipped by 2 bases and J by 6 bases, with 13 bases between them. CDR3 DNA sequence: TGTGCCAGCAGTTTAAGGGGGACTCTTGATGGCTACACCTTC. This sequence encodes CASSLRGTLDGYTF.

This sequence joins TRBV28 and TRBJ1-4; 7 nucleotides agree with TRBD1. This CDR3 comprises 16 residues. Germline loops: CDR1 MDHEN, CDR2 SYDVKM. The V segment lost 3 bases and the J segment 1 base; nucleotides outside the gene matches: 5. The CDR3 loop reads CASSLDRTVTNEKLFF. CDR3 DNA: TGTGCCAGCAGTTTGGACAGGACGGTAACTAATGAAAAACTGTTTTTT.

The rearrangement joins TRBV15 to TRBJ1-5; D uncertain. Germline values: CDR1 LNHNV, CDR2 YYDKDF (reference sequence). This CDR3 has 15 residues. V lost 0 bases, J lost 0 bases, and 6 bases lay in between. CDR3 DNA: TGTGCCACCAGCAGAGATTCGGATAGCAATCAGCCCCAGCATTTT. This gives the protein CATSRDSDSNQPQHF.

V usage is TRBV24-1 and J usage is TRBJ2-2; 15 bases are a match to TRBD2. The germline V gene has CDR1 KGHDR and CDR2 SFDVKD. After removal of 3 bases from V and 6 bases from J, the junction contained 7 bases not matched to a gene. The CDR3 contains 18 residues. CDR3 DNA sequence: TGTGCCACCAGTGATACCCGGACTAGCGGGGGGGGAGCCGGGGAGCTGTTTTTT. It encodes CATSDTRTSGGGAGELFF.

A remark on this clone: One end of the junction does not line up with germline, which may come from a read error. CDR3 nucleotide sequence: TGCGCCAGCAGACAGGACTCCCACGAGCAGTACTTC. Translating gives CASRQDSHEQYF. V is TRBV5-1 and J is TRBJ2-7; either TRBD1 or TRBD2 may supply D (5 bases each). In germline, CDR1 is SGHRS, CDR2 YFSETQ. The CDR3 length is 12 residues.

This clone appeared a few times. The chain employs TRBV9 and TRBJ1-2; the D is unclear. The germline gives CDR1 SGDLS, CDR2 YYNGEE. Between the trimmed V and J ends, which lost 4 bases and 6 bases, there was a span of 19 bases. The CDR3 runs 15 residues. For the CDR3, the DNA is TGTGCCAGCAGCCTCGCTGGAAACCGCCCCGATGGCTACACCTTC. Translated: CASSLAGNRPDGYTF.

This CDR3 reads CASSQPGTEQFF. The CDR3 DNA reads as TGTGCCAGCAGCCAGCCCGGGACTGAGCAGTTCTTC. The chain carries TRBV7-9 and TRBJ2-1; either TRBD1 or TRBD2 may supply D (5 bases each). Germline V CDR1 and CDR2: SEHNR, FQNEAQ (reference sequence). Trimming shortened V by 5 bases and J by 9 bases, and 11 bases separated the two germline ends. This CDR3 is built from 12 residues.

CDR3 region: CASSYGRNNQPQHF. The CDR3 DNA follows: TGTGCCAGCAGTTACGGACGGAACAATCAGCCCCAGCATTTT. The rearrangement uses TRBV6-5 and TRBJ1-5; D remains ambiguous. V lost 2 bases and J 3 bases, leaving 8 bases between the germline ends. The CDR3 extends over 14 amino acids. CDR1 is MNHEY, CDR2 SVGAGI, per germline.

J is TRBJ1-1 and V is TRBV10-3; no clear D. The V gene's germline CDR1 is ENHRY and CDR2 SYGVKD. The V and J ends lost 2 bases and 5 bases respectively, with 12 bases between them. CDR3 length: 14 amino acids. For the CDR3, the DNA is TGTGCCATCAGTGAGGAAGGAGATCGGACTGAAGCTTTCTTT. It specifies CAISEEGDRTEAFF.

The chain couples TRBV6-5 to TRBJ1-2; D is ambiguous. Per the germline V gene, CDR1 is MNHEY and CDR2 is SVGAGI. With 6 bases removed from V and 4 bases from J, the gap between germline ends came to 12 bases. The CDR3 covers 13 residues. The CDR3 nucleotides read TGTGCCAGCAGCCAAGACCTCCCCTATGGCTACACCTTC. Amino acid sequence: CASSQDLPYGYTF.

This chain connects TRBV6-2 or TRBV6-3 to TRBJ1-5; D call uncertain. The CDR3 spans 16 residues. V was shortened by 5 bases and J by 6 bases, with 20 bases between the two germline ends. The germline V gene has CDR1 MNHEY and CDR2 SVGEGT. The CDR3 reads CASSTTYGRLSQPQHF. CDR3 nucleotide sequence: TGTGCCAGCAGTACCACATATGGACGTTTAAGTCAGCCCCAGCATTTT.